Shown below are 18 T cell receptor beta chains from a single sample sequenced in a study of Ad26.COV2.S vaccination and SARS-CoV-2 variants (dated by TCRdb to the early 2020s). The sample's time point label, decoded: individuals recovered from natural SARS-CoV-2 infection. The library relied on the immunoSEQ multiplex PCR assay. This is the immuneACCESS table as TCRdb keeps it, with only in-frame sequences that have V and J called. A part of the clones is gone; compared with another copy, unresolved V genes explain less than half, and the rest is unexplained. For this sample the table gives about 180,000 clones, of which roughly 87% were detected only once. The ten largest make up 5% to 6.5% of the sample. This specimen was peripheral blood, taken after recovery from COVID-19. The receptors originated from a human donor who had recovered from COVID-19.

The chain recombines TRBV13 with TRBJ1-1, with D maybe TRBD1 (6 bases). Germline CDR1 PRHDT, CDR2 FYEKMQ (reference sequence). The CDR3 has 15 residues. V was clipped by 1 base and J by 9 bases, with 18 bases between them. CDR3 amino acids: CASSLVLSGQAQAFF. CDR3 nucleotides: TGTGCCAGCAGCTTAGTTCTGTCGGGACAAGCTCAAGCTTTCTTT.

V is TRBV18 and J is TRBJ2-7, with 9 positions matching TRBD1. This CDR3 comprises 15 residues. Unmatched junction bases numbered 9, after V lost 6 bases and J lost 3 bases. Germline V gene data show CDR1 as KGHSH and CDR2 as LQKENI. In DNA form, the CDR3 reads TGTGCCAGCTCCCAAGGGACAGGGTGGCACTACGAGCAGTACTTC. Residues: CASSQGTGWHYEQYF.

The chain couples TRBV5-1 to TRBJ2-1; TRBD2 aligns across 14 bases. This CDR3 region has 14 residues. V lost 3 bases, J lost 8 bases, and 1 base stayed unmatched. Germline values: CDR1 SGHRS, CDR2 YFSETQ. The CDR3, as DNA: TGCGCCAGCAGCTCGGGACTAGCGGGAGATGAGCAGTTCTTC. Translating it yields CASSSGLAGDEQFF. Based on the CDR3 plus reference TRBV5-1 and TRBJ2-1, the full variable domain is KAGVTQTPRYLIKTRGQQVTLSCSPISGHRSVSWYQQTPGQGLQFLFEYFSETQRNKGNFPGRFSGRQFSNSRSEMNVSTLELGDSALYLCASSSGLAGDEQFFGPGTRLTVL.

The V and J genes are TRBV6-1 and TRBJ1-5; tentative D call: TRBD1 (5 bases). The CDR3 has 13 amino acids. The germline V gene has CDR1 MNHNS and CDR2 SASEGT. V dropped 3 bases and J dropped 6 bases, with 9 bases sitting between them. As DNA, the CDR3 is TGTGCCAGCAGTGAGGCAGGGCCTCAGCCCCAGCATTTT. Translating it yields CASSEAGPQPQHF.

The chain links TRBV18 to TRBJ1-4; possibly TRBD1 for D (6 bases). The CDR3 length is 17 residues. Trimming removed 3 bases at V and 0 bases at J, with 14 bases between. In germline, CDR1 is KGHSH, CDR2 LQKENI. CDR3 sequence (DNA): TGTGCCAGCTCACCGTTTGCGGGGGCAGCAACTAATGAAAAACTGTTTTTT. This gives the protein CASSPFAGAATNEKLFF.

This chain connects TRBV7-9 to TRBJ1-2; D remains ambiguous. The V gene's germline CDR1 is SEHNR and CDR2 FQNEAQ (reference sequence). V gave up 3 bases and J gave up 2 bases, with 7 bases separating them. The CDR3 is made up of 13 amino acids. DNA of the CDR3: TGTGCCAGCAGCTTGATTGGGAACTATGGCTACACCTTC. It encodes CASSLIGNYGYTF.

In this sample, this clone turned up a few times. V is TRBV9 and J is TRBJ1-3, with 11 bases fitting TRBD1. The CDR3 totals 17 residues. The germline CDR1 and CDR2 sequences are SGDLS and YYNGEE. V trimming: 4 bases; J trimming: 2 bases; junction bases outside the gene matches: 8. The chain's CDR3 is CASSRGQGDETGNTIYF. CDR3 nucleotides: TGTGCCAGCAGCAGGGGACAGGGGGACGAGACTGGAAACACCATATATTTT.

This chain connects TRBV15 to TRBJ2-1; TRBD2 aligns across 16 bases. The germline CDR1 and CDR2 sequences are LNHNV and YYDKDF (reference sequence). This CDR3 spans 21 amino acids. The V and J ends lost 2 bases and 0 bases, in that order; junction bases with no gene match: 10. CDR3 residues: CATSRTYPGLAGGGSYNEQFF. The CDR3 DNA follows: TGTGCCACCAGCAGAACATATCCGGGACTAGCGGGAGGGGGCTCCTACAATGAGCAGTTCTTC.

The rearrangement links TRBV14 to TRBJ2-1; TRBD2 matches 12 bases. The V gene's germline CDR1 is SGHDN and CDR2 FVKESK. J lost 4 bases, V lost 4 bases, and 5 bases had no gene match. The CDR3 sequence is 16 residues long. CDR3 loop: CASSPLTSGGYNEQFF. DNA of the CDR3: TGTGCCAGCAGCCCCCTGACTAGCGGGGGATACAATGAGCAGTTCTTC.

The V call is TRBV27, the J call TRBJ2-3, with D possibly TRBD2 on 5 matching bases. Germline CDR1 is MNHEY and CDR2 is SMNVEV (reference sequence). The germline V and J ends were trimmed by 6 bases and 8 bases, with 12 bases remaining between them. The CDR3 extends over 12 amino acids. This chain's CDR3 is CASRGESLTQYF. The CDR3, as DNA: TGTGCCAGCAGGGGAGAGTCACTTACGCAGTATTTT.

V gene TRBV10-3 combines with J gene TRBJ2-1; 11 bases match TRBD1. V trimming: 10 bases; J trimming: 9 bases; junction bases outside the gene matches: 11. The CDR3 runs 14 residues. Germline CDR1 ENHRY, CDR2 SYGVKD. The CDR3 DNA is TGTGCCACCATACAGGGACAGGGGGTAGTTGAGCAGTTCTTC. Translation gives CATIQGQGVVEQFF.

This chain links TRBV7-6 with TRBJ2-7; TRBD1 matches 7 bases. The CDR3 is 12 residues long. Per germline, CDR1 SGHVS and CDR2 FNYEAQ. V lost 5 bases to trimming and J lost 7 bases; unmatched junction nucleotides: 5. The CDR3 bases are TGTGCCAGCAGCCTGACAGGGTATGAGCAGTACTTC. Its protein is CASSLTGYEQYF.

The V call is TRBV5-5, the J call TRBJ1-3; the D gene is possibly TRBD1 (6 bases). This CDR3 comprises 15 residues. V gave up 3 bases and J gave up 3 bases, with 13 bases separating them. Germline CDR1 reads SGHKS; CDR2 reads YYEKEE (reference sequence). In nucleotides, the CDR3 is TGTGCCAGCAGCTACGAGGCAGGGGATGGAAACACCATATATTTT. It is translated as CASSYEAGDGNTIYF.

The chain uses TRBV7-9 and TRBJ1-6; weak D call: TRBD1 (6 bases). The CDR3 contains 13 residues. V was pared by 7 bases and J by 7 bases, with 11 bases between. Germline V lookup: CDR1 SEHNR, CDR2 FQNEAQ (reference sequence). The CDR3 reads CASNRGANSPLHF. Written as DNA, the CDR3 is TGTGCCAGCAACCGGGGGGCGAATTCACCCCTCCACTTT.

This clone was seen only once. The V and J genes are TRBV11-2 and TRBJ2-3, with TRBD2 matching over 10 bases. V trimming: 3 bases; J trimming: 5 bases; junction bases outside the gene matches: 11. CDR1 is SGHAT and CDR2 is FQNNGV in the germline V gene. The CDR3 has 17 residues. CDR3 amino acids: CASSFPPGSGRVDTQYF. The DNA of the CDR3 is TGTGCCAGCAGCTTCCCCCCGGGGAGCGGGAGGGTAGATACGCAGTATTTT.

This chain joins TRBV11-3 and TRBJ1-1; 10 nucleotides align to TRBD1. CDR1 is SGHNT, CDR2 YENEEA, per germline. The trim removed 0 bases at V and 11 bases at J, leaving 3 bases unmatched. There are 13 residues in the CDR3. The CDR3 region is CASSLETGGLAFF. The CDR3 coding sequence is TGTGCCAGCAGCTTAGAGACAGGGGGCTTGGCTTTCTTT.

The J gene is TRBJ1-1, the V gene TRBV29-1; TRBD1 matches at 10 bases. The CDR3 length is 13 residues. Trimming at V came to 7 bases and at J to 6 bases, leaving 8 bases not matched to a gene. Germline loops: CDR1 SQVTM, CDR2 ANQGSEA. The CDR3 protein is CSGRDRGLSEAFF. The CDR3 nucleotides are TGCAGCGGCCGGGACAGGGGTTTGTCTGAAGCTTTCTTT.

In its sample, this clone was seen a few times. The chain carries TRBV5-1 and TRBJ1-2; 9 nucleotides agree with TRBD1. V was pared by 4 bases and J by 4 bases, with 5 bases of the junction left unmatched. The germline CDR1 and CDR2 sequences are SGHRS and YFSETQ. The CDR3 sequence is 14 residues long. CDR3 amino acids: CASSPGQGGYGYTF. The CDR3 DNA follows: TGCGCCAGCAGCCCGGGACAGGGTGGCTATGGCTACACCTTC.